This paragraph covers one T cell receptor (beta chain) sequence. Its antigen is not known. MiXCR, applied by TCRdb to the 5' RACE reads, yields one record per CDR3 protein. The sample holds fewer than 20,000 distinct CDR3 sequences, 69% seen once. This record belongs to a study of identical twins. General study findings and limits: Monozygotic twins shared more out-of-frame TCR alpha than recombination models predicted.

Trimming stripped 3 bases from V and 5 bases from J, with 19 bases between. The germline CDR1 and CDR2 sequences are LGHNT and FRNRAP. The CDR3 loop spans 16 amino acids. This chain uses TRBV12-5 with TRBJ2-5; possibly TRBD2 for D (6 bases). The sequenced sample was memory (CD45RO+) T cells sorted from blood. This receptor was obtained from a woman in her late teens or twenties in good health. This table probably holds off-target reads from a library built for another chain. Here the CDR3 reads CASGFSLPEGRETQYF. The CDR3 DNA reads TGTGCTAGTGGTTTCAGTCTCCCGGAGGGGAGGGAGACCCAGTACTTC.